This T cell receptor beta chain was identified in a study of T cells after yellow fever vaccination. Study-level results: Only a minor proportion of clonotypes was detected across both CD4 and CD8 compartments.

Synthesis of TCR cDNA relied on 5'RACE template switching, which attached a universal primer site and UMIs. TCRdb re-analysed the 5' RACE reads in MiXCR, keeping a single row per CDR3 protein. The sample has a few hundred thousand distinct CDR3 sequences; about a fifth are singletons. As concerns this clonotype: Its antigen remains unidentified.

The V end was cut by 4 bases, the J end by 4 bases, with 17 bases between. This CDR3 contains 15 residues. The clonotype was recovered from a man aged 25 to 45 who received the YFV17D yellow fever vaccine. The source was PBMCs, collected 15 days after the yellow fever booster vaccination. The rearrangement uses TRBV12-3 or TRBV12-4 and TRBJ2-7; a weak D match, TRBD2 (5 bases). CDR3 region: CASSSPGRVGYEQYF. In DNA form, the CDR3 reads TGTGCCAGCAGTTCCCCGGGAAGGGTGGGGTACGAGCAGTACTTC.